A selection of T cell receptor beta chains follows, all from one sample in a study of T cells in Graves' hyperthyroidism and ophthalmopathy. TCRdb independently ran MiXCR on the multiplex PCR reads; one entry per CDR3 protein. Of about 570,000 distinct CDR3 sequences detected, 14% appear once; the ten largest clones hold approximately 13%. Sample: blood. These receptors were collected from a woman between 40 and 50 years old with Graves' hyperthyroidism. CDR3s include the opening cysteine and the closing phenylalanine or tryptophan. The D gene is left open where the match is weak. For some rows the clone size is stated as once, few or many, or as a class when expanded; others skip it.

v_call: TRBV5-1; clone_size: many; j_call: TRBJ1-5; d_call: TRBD1; cdr3_nt: TGCGCCAGCAGCTTGGAGACAGGGATCAATCAGCCCCAGCATTTT; cdr3_aa: CASSLETGINQPQHF
v_call: TRBV7-9; clone_size: NA; j_call: TRBJ2-2; d_call: TRBD2; cdr3_nt: TGTGCCAGCAGTCGATTTAGCGGGAGCGGGGCCGGGGAGCTGTTTTTT; cdr3_aa: CASSRFSGSGAGELFF
v_call: TRBV11-3; clone_size: NA; j_call: TRBJ2-7; d_call: TRBD2; cdr3_nt: TGTGCCAGCAGCGTCCGGGACTACTACGAGCAGTACTTC; cdr3_aa: CASSVRDYYEQYF
v_call: TRBV7-8; clone_size: many; j_call: TRBJ2-7; d_call: TRBD1; cdr3_nt: TGTGCCAGCAGCACGGACAGGGAGCAATCGATAGAGCAGTACTTC; cdr3_aa: CASSTDREQSIEQYF
v_call: TRBV5-1; clone_size: many; j_call: TRBJ2-7; d_call: NA; cdr3_nt: TGCGCCAGCAGCTTGTTAGCCAGGGGGGCTTCTTACGAGCAGTACTTC; cdr3_aa: CASSLLARGASYEQYF
v_call: TRBV6-1; clone_size: NA; j_call: TRBJ1-2; d_call: NA; cdr3_nt: TGTGCCAGCAGTGAAGCCGTGGCGTCGTCTAACTATGGCTACACCTTC; cdr3_aa: CASSEAVASSNYGYTF
v_call: TRBV6-1; clone_size: few; j_call: TRBJ1-5; d_call: NA; cdr3_nt: TGTGCCAGCGCGACCAACAATCAGCCCCAGCATTTT; cdr3_aa: CASATNNQPQHF
v_call: TRBV5-1; clone_size: many; j_call: TRBJ1-4; d_call: NA; cdr3_nt: TGCGCCAGCAGGATATCCGGGACGACGGACGAAAAACTGTTTTTT; cdr3_aa: CASRISGTTDEKLFF
v_call: TRBV6-1; clone_size: NA; j_call: TRBJ1-2; d_call: NA; cdr3_nt: TGTGCCAGCAGTGAAGGGACAGTCGGGGGCTACACCTTC; cdr3_aa: CASSEGTVGGYTF
v_call: TRBV2; clone_size: NA; j_call: TRBJ2-5; d_call: TRBD1; cdr3_nt: TGTGCCAGCCGCGACAGGGTACTGGGGGAGACCCAGTACTTC; cdr3_aa: CASRDRVLGETQYF
v_call: TRBV11-1; clone_size: many; j_call: TRBJ2-7; d_call: NA; cdr3_nt: TGTGCCAGCAGCGACAGGTTTGAGGCTAACGAGCAGTACTTC; cdr3_aa: CASSDRFEANEQYF
v_call: TRBV6-2/TRBV6-3; clone_size: NA; j_call: TRBJ2-5; d_call: NA; cdr3_nt: TGTGCCAGCAGTTACGCCCTCGGCCAAGAGACCCAGTACTTC; cdr3_aa: CASSYALGQETQYF
v_call: TRBV27; clone_size: few; j_call: TRBJ2-7; d_call: NA; cdr3_nt: TGTGCCAGCAGTTTAACCAGACCCCTGTCCCGCTACAAGCAGTACTTC; cdr3_aa: CASSLTRPLSRYKQYF
v_call: TRBV11-2; clone_size: NA; j_call: TRBJ1-5; d_call: NA; cdr3_nt: TGCGCCAGCAGTTACTTAGGACAGCCCCAGCATTTT; cdr3_aa: CASSYLGQPQHF
v_call: TRBV6-1; clone_size: many; j_call: TRBJ2-7; d_call: TRBD2; cdr3_nt: TGTGCCAGCAGTGCCCGCGGGGGGCAGGAGTCCTACGAGCAGTACTTC; cdr3_aa: CASSARGGQESYEQYF
v_call: TRBV11-1; clone_size: NA; j_call: TRBJ2-7; d_call: NA; cdr3_nt: TGTGCCAGCAGCCCTACGCACCCAGTCACAGTCACCTACGAGCAGTACTTC; cdr3_aa: CASSPTHPVTVTYEQYF
v_call: TRBV6-1; clone_size: NA; j_call: TRBJ1-6; d_call: NA; cdr3_nt: TGTGCCAGCAGTGGAGACTGGGTTCGGGCACCCCTCCACTTT; cdr3_aa: CASSGDWVRAPLHF
v_call: TRBV9; clone_size: few; j_call: TRBJ1-2; d_call: NA; cdr3_nt: TGTGCCAGCAGCGCCCCCCCCGGGGGGCCCAACTATGGCTACACCTTC; cdr3_aa: CASSAPPGGPNYGYTF
v_call: TRBV2; clone_size: many; j_call: TRBJ1-5; d_call: NA; cdr3_nt: TGTGCCAGCAGTGAGAATGGATCGGGTCAGCCCCAGCATTTT; cdr3_aa: CASSENGSGQPQHF
v_call: TRBV30; clone_size: few; j_call: TRBJ2-7; d_call: NA; cdr3_nt: TGTGCCTGGGACCGGGACAACTCCTACGAGCAGTACTTC; cdr3_aa: CAWDRDNSYEQYF
v_call: TRBV18; clone_size: many; j_call: TRBJ2-2; d_call: NA; cdr3_nt: TGTGCCAGCTCACCACCAGGGCGGTACACCGGGGAGCTGTTTTTT; cdr3_aa: CASSPPGRYTGELFF
v_call: TRBV11-2; clone_size: many; j_call: TRBJ2-7; d_call: TRBD1; cdr3_nt: TGTGCCAGCAGCTTAGTAGACAGGGCGACCTACGAGCAGTACTTC; cdr3_aa: CASSLVDRATYEQYF
v_call: TRBV27; clone_size: many; j_call: TRBJ1-2; d_call: NA; cdr3_nt: TGTGCCAGCAGCAGTGCGGGGGGGCGCGGGGGCTACACCTTC; cdr3_aa: CASSSAGGRGGYTF
v_call: TRBV10-3; clone_size: many; j_call: TRBJ1-1; d_call: TRBD1; cdr3_nt: TGTGCCATCAGTGGGACAGGGCCTGACCTGCAAAGCACTGAAGCTTTCTTT; cdr3_aa: CAISGTGPDLQSTEAFF
v_call: TRBV28; clone_size: many; j_call: TRBJ2-1; d_call: TRBD1; cdr3_nt: TGTGCCAGCATGGGGGACAGGGGGCCCCACATCGATGAGCAGTTCTTC; cdr3_aa: CASMGDRGPHIDEQFF
v_call: TRBV2; clone_size: few; j_call: TRBJ1-5; d_call: TRBD1; cdr3_nt: TGTGCCAGCAGAGCCGGGACAGGCAGTCATCAGCCCCAGCATTTT; cdr3_aa: CASRAGTGSHQPQHF
v_call: TRBV10-3; clone_size: NA; j_call: TRBJ1-1; d_call: NA; cdr3_nt: TGTGCCATCAGTGATTTTGGGGCTGAAGCTTTCTTT; cdr3_aa: CAISDFGAEAFF
v_call: TRBV29-1; clone_size: many; j_call: TRBJ2-1; d_call: TRBD2; cdr3_nt: TGCAGCTCTGTGGCGGGACTAGCAAACAATGAGCAGTTCTTC; cdr3_aa: CSSVAGLANNEQFF
v_call: TRBV19; clone_size: few; j_call: TRBJ1-5; d_call: NA; cdr3_nt: TGTGCCAGTAGTATGACAGTAAGCAATCAGCCCCAGCATTTT; cdr3_aa: CASSMTVSNQPQHF
v_call: TRBV7-3; clone_size: many; j_call: TRBJ2-5; d_call: TRBD1; cdr3_nt: TGTGCCAGCAGCCTTATGGGGGTCAGGGGGGAGACCCAGTACTTC; cdr3_aa: CASSLMGVRGETQYF
v_call: TRBV20-1; clone_size: many; j_call: TRBJ2-7; d_call: TRBD1; cdr3_nt: TGCAGTGCTAGGGGACAGATCTACGAGCAGTACTTC; cdr3_aa: CSARGQIYEQYF
v_call: TRBV28; clone_size: many; j_call: TRBJ1-4; d_call: TRBD1; cdr3_nt: TGTGCCAGCAGTTTCCAGAATACAGGGGGCAGGGGTGAAAAACTGTTTTTT; cdr3_aa: CASSFQNTGGRGEKLFF
v_call: TRBV24-1; clone_size: many; j_call: TRBJ1-5; d_call: NA; cdr3_nt: TGTGCCACCAGTGCCGGGGGAATCAATCAGCCCCAGCATTTT; cdr3_aa: CATSAGGINQPQHF
v_call: TRBV19; clone_size: NA; j_call: TRBJ1-5; d_call: NA; cdr3_nt: TGTGCCAGTAGCGACTCTGGTAATCAGCCCCGGCATTTT; cdr3_aa: CASSDSGNQPRHF
v_call: TRBV12-3/TRBV12-4; clone_size: many; j_call: TRBJ1-2; d_call: NA; cdr3_nt: TGTGCCAGCAGCCCACAAGGTTCTAACTATGGCTACACCTTC; cdr3_aa: CASSPQGSNYGYTF
v_call: TRBV19; clone_size: NA; j_call: TRBJ2-1; d_call: TRBD2; cdr3_nt: TGTGCCAGTAGTATAGCCGGGACTAGCGGCAATGAGCAGTTCTTC; cdr3_aa: CASSIAGTSGNEQFF
v_call: TRBV4-1; clone_size: few; j_call: TRBJ1-3; d_call: NA; cdr3_nt: TGCGCCAGCACCTCAATGGATGGAAACACCATATATTTT; cdr3_aa: CASTSMDGNTIYF
v_call: TRBV4-2; clone_size: few; j_call: TRBJ1-1; d_call: TRBD1; cdr3_nt: TGTGCCAGCAGCCAAGTAGGATTGGGACAGGGGCTAGAAGCTTTCTTT; cdr3_aa: CASSQVGLGQGLEAFF
v_call: TRBV28; clone_size: many; j_call: TRBJ2-7; d_call: NA; cdr3_nt: TGTGCCAGCAGCGATCCGGGGTACGAGCAGTACTTC; cdr3_aa: CASSDPGYEQYF
v_call: TRBV9; clone_size: many; j_call: TRBJ1-1; d_call: TRBD1; cdr3_nt: TGTGCCAGCAGTTCGGACAGGGGTGAAACTGAAGCTTTCTTT; cdr3_aa: CASSSDRGETEAFF
v_call: TRBV15; clone_size: many; j_call: TRBJ2-3; d_call: NA; cdr3_nt: TGTGCCACCAGCGGAGAACTAGCGCAAGGGGGGGATACGCAGTATTTT; cdr3_aa: CATSGELAQGGDTQYF
v_call: TRBV4-1; clone_size: NA; j_call: TRBJ2-1; d_call: TRBD2; cdr3_nt: TGCGCCAGCAGCCAACCTTGGGCTAGCGGGACCTACAATGAGCAGTTCTTC; cdr3_aa: CASSQPWASGTYNEQFF
v_call: TRBV10-3; clone_size: many; j_call: TRBJ2-1; d_call: TRBD2; cdr3_nt: TGTGCCATCAGTGGTTCTAGCGGGAACAATGAGCAGTTCTTC; cdr3_aa: CAISGSSGNNEQFF
v_call: TRBV19; clone_size: few; j_call: TRBJ2-7; d_call: TRBD2; cdr3_nt: TGTGCCAGTAGGGGACGAGGGACTAGCGGGAGAGAAGCTTACGAGCAGTACTTC; cdr3_aa: CASRGRGTSGREAYEQYF
v_call: TRBV20-1; clone_size: once; j_call: TRBJ1-3; d_call: NA; cdr3_nt: TGCAGTGCTAGCAAGGGGGGCTCTGGAAACACCATATATTTT; cdr3_aa: CSASKGGSGNTIYF
v_call: TRBV20-1; clone_size: NA; j_call: TRBJ2-3; d_call: TRBD2; cdr3_nt: TGCAGTGCTAGAGATTTCCTAGCGGGAGGGCCGGGGACAGATACGCAGTATTTT; cdr3_aa: CSARDFLAGGPGTDTQYF
v_call: TRBV4-1; clone_size: NA; j_call: TRBJ2-5; d_call: NA; cdr3_nt: TGCGCCAGCAGCCAACTCATAGATCGTCAAGAGACCCAGTACTTC; cdr3_aa: CASSQLIDRQETQYF
v_call: TRBV7-2; clone_size: many; j_call: TRBJ2-7; d_call: NA; cdr3_nt: TGTGCCAGCAGCTTAGGGGTGCCCACTGGCTCCTACGAGCAGTACTTC; cdr3_aa: CASSLGVPTGSYEQYF